Listed below are T cell receptor beta chains from one sample, sequenced in a study of T cells in Graves' hyperthyroidism and ophthalmopathy. Using its own MiXCR run on the multiplex PCR reads, TCRdb lists one record per CDR3 protein. The repertoire holds under 450,000 distinct CDR3 sequences, 13% seen once, with around 21% in the top ten. The sequenced sample consisted of blood. The receptor source for this set is a man aged 30 to 45 with Graves' hyperthyroidism that later progressed to Graves' ophthalmopathy. CDR3s include the opening cysteine and the closing phenylalanine or tryptophan.

TRBV15,TRBJ2-5,CATARLAGEQETQYF
TRBV7-8,TRBJ2-3,CASSLPTASTDTQYF
TRBV7-9,TRBJ1-6,CASSRSENSPLHF
TRBV6-5,TRBJ1-1,CASSYDSLNTEAFF
TRBV19,TRBJ1-2,CASSMTGGLVSYGYTF
TRBV7-3,TRBJ2-7,CASSSTPGLGYEQYF
TRBV6-1,TRBJ2-7,CASSSVRGPYEQYF
TRBV6-5,TRBJ2-1,CASSYSRGAPNEQFF
TRBV6-1,TRBJ1-2,CASSEFDGGYGYTF
TRBV20-1,TRBJ1-1,CSAPGKVNTEAFF
TRBV13,TRBJ1-1,CASSRVGAPKGTTEAFF
TRBV5-1,TRBJ1-2,CASSFGDSFGYGYTF
TRBV7-8,TRBJ2-6,CASRRDSPHSGANVLTF
TRBV11-3,TRBJ2-7,CASSLGQVYEQYF
TRBV11-3,TRBJ2-4,CASSLSPGRAKNIQYF
TRBV30,TRBJ1-4,CAGRTVANEKLFF
TRBV7-9,TRBJ1-4,CASSLLENEKLFF
TRBV3-1,TRBJ1-1,CASSQDFTGNTEAFF
TRBV2,TRBJ1-2,CASRGTGLVYGYTF
TRBV20-1,TRBJ2-7,CSGRRTGGYEQYF
TRBV2,TRBJ2-3,CASRKQSSTDTRYF
TRBV7-6,TRBJ2-1,CASSPGTGLKNEQFF
TRBV20-1,TRBJ1-6,CSARQDSNSPLHF
TRBV3-1,TRBJ2-2,CASSQDVRAGELFF
TRBV20-1,TRBJ2-7,CSASGGVTYEQYF
TRBV12-3/TRBV12-4,TRBJ2-7,CASSLTGFGYEQYF
TRBV3-1,TRBJ1-2,CASSQTPGTGPYGYTF
TRBV28,TRBJ1-5,CASSLGGVGRRSINQPQHF
TRBV7-6,TRBJ2-7,CASRGGQGASYEQYF